This T cell receptor beta chain was sequenced during a study of shared clonotypes between healthy human individuals. A single count supports this clone. The data were produced by immunoSEQ multiplex PCR, yet TCRdb's version contains in-frame clones alone and is incomplete. Found here are around 2,000,000 clones, less than 95% of them singletons; the top ten hold more than 0.9%. Naive CD8 cells lacked CD45RO, underwent positive selection for CCR7 and left out terminally differentiated effector memory CD45RA+ cells. V was clipped by 2 bases and J by 2 bases; unmatched bases: 9. The CDR3 length is 16 residues. The V gene's germline CDR1 is MNHEY and CDR2 SMNVEV (reference sequence).

The chain joins TRBV27 to TRBJ2-7, with 7 bases that match TRBD1. The sequencing input was naive CD8+ T cells sorted from blood. The clonotype originates from a young man in good health. This CDR3 reads CASSLVGGTAPYEQYF. Here the CDR3 DNA reads TGTGCCAGCAGTTTAGTCGGTGGGACAGCACCCTACGAGCAGTACTTC.